This T cell receptor (beta chain) was observed in a study of cytomegalovirus exposure and HLA in healthy donors. With 5 bases removed from V and 4 bases from J, the gap between germline ends came to 14 bases. This CDR3 is 15 amino acids long. Germline loops: CDR1 SGHVS, CDR2 FQNEAQ. The primer mix had 60 Vbeta and 13 Jbeta primers. Assay used: immunoSEQ multiplex PCR; TCRdb lists only in-frame clones, some missing. The profile shows approximately 70,000 clones, approximately 81% of them singletons. This TCR was sampled from a woman aged 30 to 39 in good health and CMV-seropositive. The chain couples TRBV7-8 to TRBJ2-2; tentatively, D is TRBD2 (6 bases). Sequencing was done on a sample of PBMCs. CDR3 DNA: TGTGCCAGCAGCCAGGTGGGAGCGGGCACCGGGGAGCTGTTTTTT. Translation gives CASSQVGAGTGELFF.